The clone carrying this T cell receptor (beta chain) was counted many times. Its antigen is unidentified. This sample is part of a study of identical twins. Study-level findings and limits: The same donors were not followed; conclusions instead depended on cross-sectional statistical analysis. Twin-shared out-of-frame alpha sequences showed excess low generation probability. Potential partial confounding of zero-insertion analyses by invariant MAIT and iNKT cells was noted.

Using its own MiXCR run on the 5' RACE reads, TCRdb lists one record per CDR3 protein. This sample has about 690,000 distinct CDR3 sequences, with roughly 6% found just once. The sample consisted of naive T cells sorted from blood. The sequence derives from a man aged 18-30 years in good health.

This CDR3 is CASSPRTGSHGYTF. The CDR3 DNA follows: TGTGCCAGCAGCCCACGAACAGGGTCCCACGGCTACACCTTC. This sequence joins TRBV7-2 and TRBJ1-2; tentative D call: TRBD1 (6 bases). CDR1 and CDR2 (germline): SGHTA, FQGNSA. The CDR3 is 14 residues long. V lost 5 bases and J 8 bases, leaving 18 bases between the germline ends.